This is a list of T cell receptor beta chains from one sample in a study of OX40 agonist ivuxolimab in advanced cancers. The assay was immunoSEQ multiplex PCR, and TCRdb's table has in-frame clones only and misses some. There are 65,000 to 95,000 clones in the sample; around nine tenths occur only once, and roughly 4.9% lies in the top ten. The material sequenced was CD4+ or CD8+ T cells sorted from blood, taken in a trial of the OX40 agonist ivuxolimab. These receptors were obtained from an adult with an advanced solid tumor such as melanoma, head and neck, liver or kidney cancer. CDR3s include the opening cysteine and the closing phenylalanine or tryptophan. The D gene is left open where the match is weak. Part of the rows lack a size; the others show once, few, many or a class for expanded clones.

v_call,j_call,cdr3_length,clone_size,d_call,cdr3_nt,cdr3_aa
TRBV28,TRBJ1-1,12,-,-,TGTGCCAGCAGTGTGGGGGGGACTGAAGCTTTCTTT,CASSVGGTEAFF
TRBV19,TRBJ2-1,16,once,TRBD2,TGTGCCAGTAGCTTTAATAGCGGGATCCCTTCTGGGGAGCAGTTCTTC,CASSFNSGIPSGEQFF
TRBV7-2,TRBJ1-4,15,-,-,TGTGCCAGCAGCTTATTAGGGACAATCTCTGAAAAACTGTTTTTT,CASSLLGTISEKLFF
TRBV23-1,TRBJ2-7,14,-,-,TGCGCCAGCAGTCAATCAGGGTTAACCTACGAGCAGTACTTC,CASSQSGLTYEQYF
TRBV19,TRBJ2-5,14,-,-,TGTGCCAGTAGTACCCAAGGCCACCAAGAGACCCAGTACTTC,CASSTQGHQETQYF
TRBV7-2,TRBJ1-6,15,-,-,TGTGCCAGCAGCTTAGGTACCCGCCAAGGATCACCCCTCCACTTT,CASSLGTRQGSPLHF
TRBV5-5,TRBJ1-2,12,-,-,TGTGCCAGCAGGGACCTTAACTATGGCTACACCTTC,CASRDLNYGYTF
TRBV20-1,TRBJ1-2,10,-,-,TGCAGTGCCCACAAAGCCGGCTACACCTTC,CSAHKAGYTF
TRBV5-6,TRBJ1-4,15,-,-,TGTGCCAGCAGCACCCTCGACCCTCTTGGGAAAAAACTGTTTTTT,CASSTLDPLGKKLFF
TRBV7-8,TRBJ2-5,14,-,-,TGTGCCAGCAGCTTAGGTCATTCCCCGGAGACCCAGTACTTC,CASSLGHSPETQYF
TRBV6-1,TRBJ1-2,12,few,TRBD1,TGTGCCAGCGGGGACAGGGGCTATGGCTACACCTTC,CASGDRGYGYTF
TRBV29-1,TRBJ1-4,12,-,TRBD1,TGCAGCGTTGGACAGGGTGGGGGAAAACTGTTTTTT,CSVGQGGGKLFF
TRBV19,TRBJ1-2,17,few,TRBD1,TGTGCCAGTAGAGAAACCGGGACAGCCCCTTCAACCTATGGCTACACCTTC,CASRETGTAPSTYGYTF
TRBV28,TRBJ2-7,14,-,-,TGTGCCAGCAGATTCGGCTCCCCGTCCTACGAGCAGTACTTC,CASRFGSPSYEQYF
TRBV18,TRBJ2-3,15,-,TRBD1,TGTGCCAGCTCATTTTCGGGACAGGGGACAGATACGCAGTATTTT,CASSFSGQGTDTQYF